This T cell receptor (beta chain) originates from a study of molecular identifiers for immune sequencing clone quantification. Germline assignment: CDR1 MDHEN and CDR2 SYDVKM. The CDR3 consists of 14 residues. This clonotype was observed once. A much larger clone differs by one base, so this may be a read error. Libraries of bulk TCR were made by previously described methods (with listed TCR primers). TCRdb independently ran MiXCR on the PCR reads; one entry per CDR3 protein. The sample lists approximately 670,000 distinct CDR3 sequences, roughly 21% seen once, with 0.85% in the top ten. Naive CD8 T cells were picked out by sorting for CD8+CD4-CCR7+CD45RA+.

The TCR originated in a human donor in good health. Some libraries in this study had Jurkat cell RNA spiked in. The rearrangement joins TRBV28 to TRBJ1-1; a possible D gene is TRBD1 (6 bases). Sequenced: naive CD8+ T cells from blood, with Jurkat cell RNA spiked in. Subset here: FACS-sorted CD8+CD4-CCR7+CD45RA+ naive T cells. In nucleotides, the CDR3 is TGTGCCGGCAGTTTTCGGGGGGGCGTCACTGAAGCTTTCTTT. This gives the protein CAGSFRGGVTEAFF.